The rows below give T cell receptor beta chains drawn from one sample of a study of graft-versus-host responses after intestinal transplantation. No antigens are known for them. TCRdb keeps only in-frame clones here, not all; method: immunoSEQ multiplex PCR. This sample has over 55,000 clones, with less than 95% found just once. Sample: unstimulated CD8+ T cells sorted from spleen or lymph node cells, taken before intestinal transplant. Receptor source: a human donor who received an intestinal transplant. Both conserved end residues are part of each CDR3. D genes are given only for firm matches. Size is stated for part of the rows, as once, few or many counts, or as a class when the clone is expanded.

clone_size: -; d_call: -; j_call: TRBJ2-7; cdr3_length: 14; v_call: TRBV6-5; cdr3_aa: CASSYGQTTYEQYF; cdr3_nt: TGTGCCAGCAGTTACGGACAGACGACCTACGAGCAGTACTTC
clone_size: -; d_call: TRBD2; j_call: TRBJ2-3; cdr3_length: 17; v_call: TRBV11-3; cdr3_aa: CASSGRTSGGYTDTQYF; cdr3_nt: TGTGCCAGCAGCGGACGGACTAGCGGGGGATACACAGATACGCAGTATTTT
clone_size: -; d_call: TRBD2; j_call: TRBJ2-1; cdr3_length: 13; v_call: TRBV19; cdr3_aa: CASSLLAGGEQFF; cdr3_nt: TGTGCCAGTAGTCTACTAGCGGGTGGTGAGCAGTTCTTC
clone_size: -; d_call: TRBD2; j_call: TRBJ2-7; cdr3_length: 14; v_call: TRBV7-9; cdr3_aa: CASSPAGAAYEQYF; cdr3_nt: TGTGCCAGCAGCCCAGCGGGGGCGGCCTACGAGCAGTACTTC
clone_size: -; d_call: TRBD1; j_call: TRBJ1-1; cdr3_length: 14; v_call: TRBV11-3; cdr3_aa: CASSPTGMNTEAFF; cdr3_nt: TGTGCCAGCAGCCCGACAGGGATGAACACTGAAGCTTTCTTT
clone_size: -; d_call: -; j_call: TRBJ2-7; cdr3_length: 17; v_call: TRBV19; cdr3_aa: CASSIDFRAGSSYEQYF; cdr3_nt: TGTGCCAGTAGTATAGATTTTCGAGCGGGTAGCTCCTACGAGCAGTACTTC
clone_size: -; d_call: TRBD1; j_call: TRBJ1-1; cdr3_length: 11; v_call: TRBV2; cdr3_aa: CATTTPRGAFF; cdr3_nt: TGTGCCACCACAACACCCAGGGGGGCTTTCTTT
clone_size: once; d_call: -; j_call: TRBJ2-1; cdr3_length: 15; v_call: TRBV19; cdr3_aa: CASSIDHRDVDEQFF; cdr3_nt: TGTGCCAGTAGTATAGATCACAGGGATGTCGATGAGCAGTTCTTC
clone_size: -; d_call: -; j_call: TRBJ2-7; cdr3_length: 16; v_call: TRBV7-9; cdr3_aa: CASSLPRDTSSYEQYF; cdr3_nt: TGTGCCAGCAGCTTGCCCCGGGACACTTCCTCCTACGAGCAGTACTTC
clone_size: few; d_call: TRBD2; j_call: TRBJ2-3; cdr3_length: 14; v_call: TRBV6-5; cdr3_aa: CASSALAGSDTQYF; cdr3_nt: TGTGCCAGCAGCGCACTAGCGGGGTCAGATACGCAGTATTTT
clone_size: -; d_call: -; j_call: TRBJ2-1; cdr3_length: 13; v_call: TRBV21-1; cdr3_aa: CASRGQEDNEQFF; cdr3_nt: TGTGCCAGCAGGGGACAGGAGGACAATGAGCAGTTCTTC
clone_size: -; d_call: TRBD2; j_call: TRBJ2-1; cdr3_length: 16; v_call: TRBV5-6; cdr3_aa: CASSLTTSGGYNEQFF; cdr3_nt: TGTGCCAGCAGCTTGACGACTAGCGGGGGTTACAATGAGCAGTTCTTC
clone_size: -; d_call: -; j_call: TRBJ2-7; cdr3_length: 15; v_call: TRBV19; cdr3_aa: CASSIDYGSVYEQYF; cdr3_nt: TGTGCCAGTAGTATAGATTACGGTAGCGTCTACGAGCAGTACTTC
clone_size: -; d_call: -; j_call: TRBJ1-1; cdr3_length: 15; v_call: TRBV7-8; cdr3_aa: CASSSPAYRDTEAFF; cdr3_nt: TGTGCCAGCAGCTCCCCGGCATATCGGGACACTGAAGCTTTCTTT
clone_size: once; d_call: -; j_call: TRBJ1-2; cdr3_length: 15; v_call: TRBV6-1; cdr3_aa: CASSEGGQLGYGYTF; cdr3_nt: TGTGCCAGCAGTGAAGGCGGCCAGCTGGGCTATGGCTACACCTTC
clone_size: -; d_call: TRBD1; j_call: TRBJ2-7; cdr3_length: 13; v_call: TRBV27; cdr3_aa: CASSPGTAYEQYF; cdr3_nt: TGTGCCAGCAGTCCGGGGACAGCATACGAGCAGTACTTC
clone_size: -; d_call: -; j_call: TRBJ2-7; cdr3_length: 14; v_call: TRBV7-9; cdr3_aa: CASSLVTDSYEQYF; cdr3_nt: TGTGCCAGCAGCTTAGTTACAGACTCCTACGAGCAGTACTTC
clone_size: -; d_call: TRBD1; j_call: TRBJ1-2; cdr3_length: 16; v_call: TRBV5-5; cdr3_aa: CASSKRQGRANYGYTF; cdr3_nt: TGTGCCAGCAGCAAGAGACAGGGACGAGCTAACTATGGCTACACCTTC
clone_size: -; d_call: -; j_call: TRBJ1-1; cdr3_length: 16; v_call: TRBV25-1; cdr3_aa: CATSQDRGFVATEAFF; cdr3_nt: TGTGCCACTAGCCAGGACAGAGGGTTTGTCGCGACTGAAGCTTTCTTT
clone_size: -; d_call: -; j_call: TRBJ2-7; cdr3_length: 15; v_call: TRBV5-1; cdr3_aa: CASKGDEGRSYEQYF; cdr3_nt: TGCGCCAGCAAGGGGGACGAGGGCCGGTCCTACGAGCAGTACTTC
clone_size: -; d_call: -; j_call: TRBJ2-1; cdr3_length: 15; v_call: TRBV27; cdr3_aa: CASSGAADSYNEQFF; cdr3_nt: TGTGCCAGCAGTGGAGCGGCGGACTCCTACAATGAGCAGTTCTTC
clone_size: -; d_call: -; j_call: TRBJ2-2; cdr3_length: 15; v_call: TRBV29-1; cdr3_aa: CSVERRGAHTGELFF; cdr3_nt: TGCAGCGTTGAACGACGGGGGGCCCACACCGGGGAGCTGTTTTTT
clone_size: -; d_call: -; j_call: TRBJ2-7; cdr3_length: 15; v_call: TRBV7-6; cdr3_aa: CASSLQGSFSYEQYF; cdr3_nt: TGTGCCAGCAGCTTACAGGGTTCCTTCTCCTACGAGCAGTACTTC
clone_size: -; d_call: TRBD2; j_call: TRBJ2-1; cdr3_length: 16; v_call: TRBV6-5; cdr3_aa: CASSSHGGGSYNEQFF; cdr3_nt: TGTGCCAGCAGTTCCCACGGGGGGGGCTCCTACAATGAGCAGTTCTTC
clone_size: -; d_call: -; j_call: TRBJ2-1; cdr3_length: 16; v_call: TRBV12-2; cdr3_aa: CASRSGLAGGRGEQFF; cdr3_nt: TGTGCAAGTCGCTCCGGACTAGCGGGGGGCCGTGGGGAGCAGTTCTTC
clone_size: -; d_call: -; j_call: TRBJ1-1; cdr3_length: 13; v_call: TRBV11-2; cdr3_aa: CASSPPLGGGAFF; cdr3_nt: TGTGCCAGCAGCCCCCCTCTTGGGGGGGGAGCTTTCTTT
clone_size: -; d_call: -; j_call: TRBJ2-3; cdr3_length: 16; v_call: TRBV7-9; cdr3_aa: CASSLAGMGETDTQYF; cdr3_nt: TGTGCCAGCAGCCTCGCCGGGATGGGAGAAACAGATACGCAGTATTTT
clone_size: -; d_call: TRBD2; j_call: TRBJ2-1; cdr3_length: 15; v_call: TRBV5-1; cdr3_aa: CASRTTSGGYNEQFF; cdr3_nt: TGCGCCAGCAGAACCACTAGCGGGGGCTACAATGAGCAGTTCTTC
clone_size: -; d_call: TRBD2; j_call: TRBJ2-7; cdr3_length: 15; v_call: TRBV4-2; cdr3_aa: CASSQDTTSGYEQYF; cdr3_nt: TGTGCCAGCAGCCAAGATACGACTAGCGGATACGAGCAGTACTTC
clone_size: -; d_call: -; j_call: TRBJ2-3; cdr3_length: 15; v_call: TRBV9; cdr3_aa: CASSVALGGPHTQYF; cdr3_nt: TGTGCCAGCAGCGTAGCTTTGGGGGGGCCACATACGCAGTATTTT
clone_size: -; d_call: TRBD1; j_call: TRBJ2-7; cdr3_length: 14; v_call: TRBV19; cdr3_aa: CASSTTGDSYEQYF; cdr3_nt: TGTGCCAGTAGTACCACAGGGGACTCCTACGAGCAGTACTTC
clone_size: once; d_call: -; j_call: TRBJ2-7; cdr3_length: 13; v_call: TRBV4-1; cdr3_aa: CASGADKGYEQYF; cdr3_nt: TGCGCCAGCGGGGCAGACAAGGGGTACGAGCAGTACTTC
clone_size: -; d_call: -; j_call: TRBJ1-5; cdr3_length: 14; v_call: TRBV11-2; cdr3_aa: CASSLGRGNQPQHF; cdr3_nt: TGTGCCAGCAGCTTAGGGAGGGGCAATCAGCCCCAGCATTTT
clone_size: -; d_call: -; j_call: TRBJ2-5; cdr3_length: 13; v_call: TRBV6-5; cdr3_aa: CASLFRGEETQYF; cdr3_nt: TGTGCCAGCTTGTTTCGAGGAGAAGAGACCCAGTACTTC
clone_size: -; d_call: -; j_call: TRBJ1-4; cdr3_length: 14; v_call: TRBV7-9; cdr3_aa: CASSWLATNEKLFF; cdr3_nt: TGTGCCAGCAGCTGGCTCGCAACTAATGAAAAACTGTTTTTT
clone_size: -; d_call: -; j_call: TRBJ2-7; cdr3_length: 13; v_call: TRBV13; cdr3_aa: CASSALGSYEQYF; cdr3_nt: TGTGCCAGCAGCGCGCTAGGCTCCTACGAGCAGTACTTC
clone_size: -; d_call: TRBD2; j_call: TRBJ2-5; cdr3_length: 18; v_call: TRBV5-1; cdr3_aa: CASSFPTGVAGGQETQYF; cdr3_nt: TGCGCCAGCAGCTTTCCAACCGGGGTTGCGGGGGGCCAAGAGACCCAGTACTTC
clone_size: -; d_call: TRBD2; j_call: TRBJ2-5; cdr3_length: 15; v_call: TRBV4-1; cdr3_aa: CASSQDRTSGQTQYF; cdr3_nt: TGCGCCAGCAGCCAAGATCGGACTAGCGGCCAGACCCAGTACTTC
clone_size: -; d_call: -; j_call: TRBJ2-3; cdr3_length: 16; v_call: TRBV4-1; cdr3_aa: CASSHPLQGSTDTQYF; cdr3_nt: TGCGCCAGCAGCCACCCACTACAGGGTAGCACAGATACGCAGTATTTT
clone_size: -; d_call: -; j_call: TRBJ1-3; cdr3_length: 14; v_call: TRBV5-6; cdr3_aa: CASSLGSSGNTIYF; cdr3_nt: TGTGCCAGCAGCTTGGGCAGCTCTGGAAACACCATATATTTT
clone_size: -; d_call: -; j_call: TRBJ1-4; cdr3_length: 14; v_call: TRBV7-6; cdr3_aa: CASSLGYPDEKLFF; cdr3_nt: TGTGCCAGCAGCTTAGGCTATCCCGATGAAAAACTGTTTTTT
clone_size: -; d_call: TRBD2; j_call: TRBJ2-1; cdr3_length: 14; v_call: TRBV27; cdr3_aa: CASSLWEGYNEQFF; cdr3_nt: TGTGCCAGCAGTTTATGGGAGGGCTACAATGAGCAGTTCTTC